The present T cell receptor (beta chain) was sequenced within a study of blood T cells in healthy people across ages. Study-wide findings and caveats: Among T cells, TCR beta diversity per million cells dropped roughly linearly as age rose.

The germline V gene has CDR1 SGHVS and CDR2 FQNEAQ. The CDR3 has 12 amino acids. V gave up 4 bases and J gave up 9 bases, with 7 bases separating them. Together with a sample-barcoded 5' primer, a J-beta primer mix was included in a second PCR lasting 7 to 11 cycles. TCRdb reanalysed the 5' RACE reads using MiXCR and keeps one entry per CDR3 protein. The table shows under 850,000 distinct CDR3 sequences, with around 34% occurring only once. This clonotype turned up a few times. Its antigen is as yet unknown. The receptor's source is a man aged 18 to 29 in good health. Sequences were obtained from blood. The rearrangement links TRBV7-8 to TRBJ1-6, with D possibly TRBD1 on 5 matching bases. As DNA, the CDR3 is TGTGCCAGCAGCTCGGGACCTTCACCCCTCCACTTT. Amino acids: CASSSGPSPLHF.